This T cell receptor (beta chain) comes out of a study of blood T cell repertoires in COVID-19. The repertoire was sequenced with immunoSEQ multiplex PCR; TCRdb's copy has only in-frame clones and lacks some. There are almost 400,000 clones in the sample; roughly 90% occur only once, and more than 0.9% lies in the top ten. The V gene end was trimmed by 6 bases and the J gene end by 1 base; junction bases not matched to a gene: 9. The germline gives CDR1 SGHAT, CDR2 FQNNGV. This CDR3 region has 15 residues. Sequencing was done on a sample of PBMCs or T cells enriched from blood (not recorded which). The rearrangement joins TRBV11-2 to TRBJ2-7; 7 bases line up with TRBD2. The TCR originated in a woman younger than 45 with acute COVID-19. The CDR3 DNA reads as TGTGCCAGCAGAAGCCGGACTAGTGTTTCCTACGAGCAGTACTTC. Translating gives CASRSRTSVSYEQYF.